This TCR beta chain was captured in a study of cytotoxic CD8 clonotypes in ibrutinib-treated CLL. The CDR3 has 16 residues. V lost 5 bases to trimming and J lost 7 bases; unmatched junction nucleotides: 10. Germline assignment: CDR1 MNHEY and CDR2 SMNVEV (reference sequence). Profiling relied on immunoSEQ multiplex PCR, and the TCRdb table lists in-frame clones only, not all of them. The table lists some 26,000 clones, 85% of them singletons. Genomic DNA in an amount of approximately 1.9 micrograms was extracted from cryopreserved PBMCs and used for the preparation of TCR beta libraries. The source is a human donor with chronic lymphocytic leukemia. The sequenced sample was PBMCs, obtained after 24 months of ibrutinib treatment. The gene calls are TRBV27 and TRBJ2-5; 13 bases align to TRBD2. The CDR3 loop is CASSPATSGGPGTQYF. For the CDR3, the DNA is TGTGCCAGCAGTCCCGCGACTAGCGGGGGGCCAGGGACCCAGTACTTC.